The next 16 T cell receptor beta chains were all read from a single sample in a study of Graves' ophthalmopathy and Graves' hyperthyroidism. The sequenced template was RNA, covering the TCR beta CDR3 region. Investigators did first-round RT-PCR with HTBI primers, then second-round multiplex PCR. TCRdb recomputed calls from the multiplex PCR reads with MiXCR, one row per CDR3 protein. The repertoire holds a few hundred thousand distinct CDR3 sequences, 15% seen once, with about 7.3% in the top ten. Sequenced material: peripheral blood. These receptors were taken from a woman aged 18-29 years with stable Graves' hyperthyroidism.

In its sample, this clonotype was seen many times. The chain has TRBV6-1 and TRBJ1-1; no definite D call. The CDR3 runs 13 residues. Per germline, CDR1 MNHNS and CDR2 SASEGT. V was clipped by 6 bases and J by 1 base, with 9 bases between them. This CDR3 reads CASRIGGNTEAFF. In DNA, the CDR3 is TGTGCCAGCAGAATAGGAGGGAACACTGAAGCTTTCTTT.

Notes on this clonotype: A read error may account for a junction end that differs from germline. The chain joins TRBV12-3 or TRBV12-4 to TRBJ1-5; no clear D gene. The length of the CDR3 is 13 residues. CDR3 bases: TGTGCCAGCAGTTCCGCGGGTAATCAGCCTCAGCATTTT. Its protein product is CASSSAGNQPQHF.

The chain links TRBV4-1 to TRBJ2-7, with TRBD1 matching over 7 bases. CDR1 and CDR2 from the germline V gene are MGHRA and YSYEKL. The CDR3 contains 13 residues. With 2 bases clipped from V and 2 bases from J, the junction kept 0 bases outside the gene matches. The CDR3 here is CASSQQGAYEQYF. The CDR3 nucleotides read TGCGCCAGCAGCCAACAGGGGGCCTACGAGCAGTACTTC.

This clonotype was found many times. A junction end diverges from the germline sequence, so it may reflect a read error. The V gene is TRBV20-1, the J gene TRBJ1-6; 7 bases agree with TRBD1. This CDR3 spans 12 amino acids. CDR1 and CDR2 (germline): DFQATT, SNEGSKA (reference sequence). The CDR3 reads CSARTGNSPLHF. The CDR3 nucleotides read TGCAGTGCCAGGACAGGCAATTCGCCCCTCCACTTT.

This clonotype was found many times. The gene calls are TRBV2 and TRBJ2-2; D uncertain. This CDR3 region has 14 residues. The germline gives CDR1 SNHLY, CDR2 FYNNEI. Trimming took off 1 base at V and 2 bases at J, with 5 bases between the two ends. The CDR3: CASSEDSNTGELFF. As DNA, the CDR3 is TGTGCCAGCAGTGAAGACTCCAACACCGGGGAGCTGTTTTTT.

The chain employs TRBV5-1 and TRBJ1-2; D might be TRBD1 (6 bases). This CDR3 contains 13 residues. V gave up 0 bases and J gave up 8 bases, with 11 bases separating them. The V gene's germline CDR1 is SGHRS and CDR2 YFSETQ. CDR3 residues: CASSLGGAPGYTF. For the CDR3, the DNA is TGCGCCAGCAGCTTGGGGGGGGCGCCAGGCTACACCTTC.

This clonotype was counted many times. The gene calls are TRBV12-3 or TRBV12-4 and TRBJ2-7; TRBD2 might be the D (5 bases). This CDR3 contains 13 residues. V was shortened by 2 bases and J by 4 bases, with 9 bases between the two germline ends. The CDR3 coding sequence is TGTGCCAGCAGTTTAATTAGCGCTTACGAGCAGTACTTC. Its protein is CASSLISAYEQYF.

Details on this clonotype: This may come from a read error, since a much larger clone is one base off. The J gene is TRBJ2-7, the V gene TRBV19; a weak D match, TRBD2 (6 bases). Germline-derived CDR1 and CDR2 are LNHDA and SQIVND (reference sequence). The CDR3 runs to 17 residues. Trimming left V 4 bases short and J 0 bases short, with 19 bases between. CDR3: CASSTRGRFALSYEQYF. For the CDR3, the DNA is TGTGCCAGTAGTACGCGGGGCCGGTTCGCCCTCTCCTACGAGCAGTACTTC.

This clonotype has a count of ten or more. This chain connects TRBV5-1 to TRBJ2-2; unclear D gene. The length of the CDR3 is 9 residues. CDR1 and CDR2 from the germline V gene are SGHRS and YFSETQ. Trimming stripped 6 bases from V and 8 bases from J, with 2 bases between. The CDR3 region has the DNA TGCGCCAGCATGGGGGAGCTGTTTTTT. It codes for CASMGELFF.

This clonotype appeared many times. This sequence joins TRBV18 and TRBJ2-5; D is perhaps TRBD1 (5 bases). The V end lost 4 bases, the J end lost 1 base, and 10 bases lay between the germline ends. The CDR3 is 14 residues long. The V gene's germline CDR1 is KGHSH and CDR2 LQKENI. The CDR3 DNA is TGTGCCAGCTCACGGACCACAGGCCAAGAGACCCAGTACTTC. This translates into CASSRTTGQETQYF. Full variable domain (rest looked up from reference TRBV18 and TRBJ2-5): NAGVMQNPRHLVRRRGQEARLRCSPMKGHSHVYWYRQLPEEGLKFMVYLQKENIIDESGMPKERFSAEFPKEGPSILRIQQVVRGDSAAYFCASSRTTGQETQYFGPGTRLLVL.

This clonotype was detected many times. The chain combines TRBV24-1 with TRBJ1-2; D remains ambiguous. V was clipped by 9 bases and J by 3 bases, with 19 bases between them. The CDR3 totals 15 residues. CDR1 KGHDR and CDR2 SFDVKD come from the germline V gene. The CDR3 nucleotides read TGTGCCACCCCATATAGAGCCGAGAGGGACTATGGCTACACCTTC. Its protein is CATPYRAERDYGYTF.

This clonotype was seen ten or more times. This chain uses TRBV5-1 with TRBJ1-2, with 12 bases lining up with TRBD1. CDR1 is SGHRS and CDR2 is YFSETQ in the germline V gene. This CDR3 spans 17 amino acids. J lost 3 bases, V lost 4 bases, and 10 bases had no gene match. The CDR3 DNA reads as TGCGCCAGCAGCAGATCCGGGACAGGGGGCGCAGACTATGGCTACACCTTC. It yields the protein CASSRSGTGGADYGYTF.

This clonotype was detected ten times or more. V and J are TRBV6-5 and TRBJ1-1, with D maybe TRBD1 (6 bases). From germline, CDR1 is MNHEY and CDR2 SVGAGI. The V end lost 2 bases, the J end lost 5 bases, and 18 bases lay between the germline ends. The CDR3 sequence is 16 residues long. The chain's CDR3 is CASSYGSGGARTEAFF. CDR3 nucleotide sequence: TGTGCCAGCAGTTACGGATCGGGGGGGGCGCGAACTGAAGCTTTCTTT.

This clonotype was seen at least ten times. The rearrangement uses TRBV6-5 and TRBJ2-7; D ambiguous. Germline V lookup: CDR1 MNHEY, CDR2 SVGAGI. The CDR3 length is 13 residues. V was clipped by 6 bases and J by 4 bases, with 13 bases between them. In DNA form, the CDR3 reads TGTGCCAGCAGCGCTTATATAGGGTACGAGCAGTACTTC. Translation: CASSAYIGYEQYF.

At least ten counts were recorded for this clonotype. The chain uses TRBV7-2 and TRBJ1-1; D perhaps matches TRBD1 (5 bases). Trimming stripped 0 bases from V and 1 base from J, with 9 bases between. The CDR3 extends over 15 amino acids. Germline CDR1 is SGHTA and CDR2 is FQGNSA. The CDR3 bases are TGTGCCAGCAGCTTAGCCCCCACAGGGAACACTGAAGCTTTCTTT. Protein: CASSLAPTGNTEAFF. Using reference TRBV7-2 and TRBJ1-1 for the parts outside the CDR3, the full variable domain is GAGVSQSPSNKVTEKGKDVELRCDPISGHTALYWYRQSLGQGLEFLIYFQGNSAPDKSGLPSDRFSAERTGGSVSTLTIQRTQQEDSAVYLCASSLAPTGNTEAFFGQGTRLTVV.

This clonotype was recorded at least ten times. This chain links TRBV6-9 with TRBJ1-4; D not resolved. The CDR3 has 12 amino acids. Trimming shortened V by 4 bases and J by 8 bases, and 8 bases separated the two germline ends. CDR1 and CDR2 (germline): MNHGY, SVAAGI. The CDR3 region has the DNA TGTGCCAGCAGTTCCCAGGCAGAAAAACTGTTTTTT. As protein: CASSSQAEKLFF.